These 17 T cell receptor beta chains were all obtained from the same sample, sequenced in a study of CD8 T cells in Susac syndrome. Reverse transcription of roughly 0.45 to 1 ug RNA used random hexamers. TCRdb reprocessed the immunoSEQ multiplex PCR reads via MiXCR and lists one record per CDR3 protein. Seen here are 84,000 or so distinct CDR3 sequences, 85% to 95% observed once, and the top ten hold approximately 0.48%. The sequenced material came from CD8+ T cells from PBMCs. These receptors all come from a human donor with Susac syndrome.

This clonotype was counted a single time. The chain has TRBV5-1 and TRBJ2-7, with no clear D. Germline values: CDR1 SGHRS, CDR2 YFSETQ. Trimming cost V 2 bases and J 2 bases, with 8 bases left between them. The CDR3 loop spans 13 amino acids. CDR3 coding DNA: TGCGCCAGCAGCTTTGAGGAAGCCTACGAGCAGTACTTC. Amino acid sequence: CASSFEEAYEQYF.

V and J are TRBV20-1 and TRBJ2-7; 13 nucleotides agree with TRBD2. This CDR3 is built from 16 residues. Trimming removed 6 bases from V and 6 bases from J; junction bases left unmatched: 14. The germline V gene encodes CDR1 DFQATT and CDR2 SNEGSKA (reference sequence). CDR3 bases: TGCAGTGCCGGTCAATCGAGGGGACTAGCGGGACGCGAGCAGTACTTC. It is translated as CSAGQSRGLAGREQYF.

This rearrangement joins TRBV6-4 to TRBJ1-5; the D is unclear. V dropped 0 bases and J dropped 2 bases, with 5 bases sitting between them. Germline lookup yields CDR1 MRHNA and CDR2 SNTAGT. The CDR3 has 14 residues. CDR3 bases: TGTGCCAGCAGTGACTCAAGGGGCAATCAGCCCCAGCATTTT. Translation gives CASSDSRGNQPQHF.

The V and J genes are TRBV4-3 and TRBJ2-7, with 11 positions matching TRBD2. Germline CDR1 and CDR2: LGHNA and YSLEER. V was pared by 2 bases and J by 3 bases, with 3 bases of the junction left unmatched. The CDR3 runs 15 residues. For the CDR3, the DNA is TGCGCCAGCAGCCAATTCCTAGCGGGAGGCTACGAGCAGTACTTC. This sequence encodes CASSQFLAGGYEQYF.

This chain joins TRBV29-1 and TRBJ1-2, with D possibly matching TRBD1 (6 bases). The CDR3 totals 13 residues. Trimming removed 0 bases from V and 6 bases from J, with 11 bases in between. The germline gives CDR1 SQVTM, CDR2 ANQGSEA. The DNA for the CDR3 is TGCAGCGTTGAAGATCGGGGGGCGGATGGCTACACCTTC. Translated: CSVEDRGADGYTF.

This chain connects TRBV5-1 to TRBJ2-7, with 9 positions matching TRBD2. Germline values: CDR1 SGHRS, CDR2 YFSETQ. This CDR3 is built from 14 residues. V trimming: 5 bases; J trimming: 5 bases; junction bases outside the gene matches: 8. CDR3 coding DNA: TGCGCCAGCAGGGTCGGCGGGGGGGCTGACGAGCAGTACTTC. Translating gives CASRVGGGADEQYF. The full variable domain, in which reference TRBV5-1 and TRBJ2-7 provide the parts outside the CDR3, is KAGVTQTPRYLIKTRGQQVTLSCSPISGHRSVSWYQQTPGQGLQFLFEYFSETQRNKGNFPGRFSGRQFSNSRSEMNVSTLELGDSALYLCASRVGGGADEQYFGPGTRLTVT.

The genes are TRBV29-1 and TRBJ2-7, with D unresolved. Germline CDR1 and CDR2: SQVTM and ANQGSEA. V lost 0 bases to trimming and J lost 3 bases, with 6 bases between them. The CDR3 covers 12 residues. CDR3 region: CSVEETDYEQYF. The CDR3 bases are TGCAGCGTTGAAGAAACAGACTACGAGCAGTACTTC.

This clonotype was seen once. The V and J genes are TRBV9 and TRBJ2-3; perhaps TRBD2 as D (6 bases). Trimming took off 7 bases at V and 14 bases at J, with 11 bases between the two ends. Germline V gives CDR1 SGDLS, CDR2 YYNGEE. The CDR3 loop spans 9 amino acids. CDR3 nucleotides: TGTGCCAGCGGGACTCCTCCGTATTTT. Encoded protein: CASGTPPYF.

The chain uses TRBV19 and TRBJ2-1, with 13 bases identical to TRBD2. V shed 5 bases and J 5 bases; nucleotides not matched to a gene: 3. Per germline, CDR1 LNHDA and CDR2 SQIVND (reference sequence). The length of the CDR3 is 15 residues. The CDR3: CASSVGLAGNNEQFF. The CDR3 bases are TGTGCCAGTAGTGTGGGACTAGCGGGAAACAATGAGCAGTTCTTC.

This clonotype was seen just once. V is TRBV7-6 and J is TRBJ2-1, with D tentatively TRBD2 (6 bases). V gave up 2 bases and J gave up 5 bases, with 19 bases separating them. Germline values: CDR1 SGHVS, CDR2 FNYEAQ. The CDR3 is 17 residues long. The chain's CDR3 is CASSLRLGGGLHNEQFF. The CDR3 DNA is TGTGCCAGCAGCTTAAGGTTGGGAGGAGGACTACACAATGAGCAGTTCTTC. The variable domain in full, completed from reference TRBV7-6 and TRBJ2-1, reads GAGVSQSPRYKVTKRGQDVALRCDPISGHVSLYWYRQALGQGPEFLTYFNYEAQQDKSGLPNDRFSAERPEGSISTLTIQRTEQRDSAMYRCASSLRLGGGLHNEQFFGPGTRLTVL.

This chain uses TRBV27 with TRBJ2-7; 8 bases are shared with TRBD2. This CDR3 is 13 amino acids long. Germline V lookup: CDR1 MNHEY, CDR2 SMNVEV (reference sequence). V shed 6 bases and J 0 bases; nucleotides not matched to a gene: 1. The CDR3: CASSSGSSYEQYF. For the CDR3, the DNA is TGTGCCAGCAGCAGCGGGAGCTCCTACGAGCAGTACTTC.

The V call is TRBV6-5, the J call TRBJ1-1, with TRBD1 as a possible D gene (6 bases). From germline, CDR1 is MNHEY and CDR2 SVGAGI. This CDR3 region has 14 residues. V gave up 8 bases and J gave up 3 bases, with 16 bases separating them. CDR3: CASHLGGVHTEAFF. CDR3 coding DNA: TGTGCCAGCCACCTCGGGGGCGTCCACACTGAAGCTTTCTTT.

The genes are TRBV6-5 and TRBJ2-1, with 12 bases that match TRBD1. V was pared by 2 bases and J by 7 bases, with 6 bases of the junction left unmatched. The V gene's germline CDR1 is MNHEY and CDR2 SVGAGI. This CDR3 has 16 residues. This CDR3 reads CASSYRDRGPLNEQFF. Here the CDR3 DNA reads TGTGCCAGCAGTTACCGGGACAGGGGGCCGTTGAATGAGCAGTTCTTC.

This chain links TRBV5-1 with TRBJ2-1, with 7 bases fitting TRBD1. The CDR3 runs 13 residues. Trimming cost V 7 bases and J 4 bases; bases outside gene matches: 5. The V gene's germline CDR1 is SGHRS and CDR2 YFSETQ. DNA of the CDR3: TGCGCCAGCGGGACAGATATGTACAATGAGCAGTTCTTC. Protein product: CASGTDMYNEQFF.

In this sample, this clonotype turned up once. The chain links TRBV29-1 to TRBJ1-2; D may be TRBD1 (5 bases). The CDR3 sequence is 17 residues long. Germline V gene sequence: CDR1 SQVTM, CDR2 ANQGSEA. With 1 base removed from V and 4 bases from J, the gap between germline ends came to 22 bases. CDR3 sequence: CSVEGGRGSNALYGYTF. In DNA form, the CDR3 reads TGCAGCGTTGAAGGAGGAAGGGGTAGCAACGCCCTCTATGGCTACACCTTC.

The genes are TRBV12-5 and TRBJ2-7; 7 bases are a match to TRBD1. Germline assignment: CDR1 LGHNT and CDR2 FRNRAP. Trimming removed 5 bases from V and 3 bases from J; junction bases left unmatched: 4. CDR3 length: 13 amino acids. This CDR3 reads CASGHGQVYEQYF. The CDR3 coding sequence is TGTGCTAGTGGTCACGGACAGGTCTACGAGCAGTACTTC.

The chain has TRBV7-9 and TRBJ2-5, with D perhaps matching TRBD2 (6 bases). Germline V lookup: CDR1 SEHNR, CDR2 FQNEAQ (reference sequence). Trimming cost V 1 base and J 4 bases, with 10 bases left between them. CDR3 length: 14 residues. DNA for the CDR3: TGTGCCAGCAGCTTAGTCGGGGGAGTAGAGACCCAGTACTTC. It specifies CASSLVGGVETQYF.